The source of this T cell receptor beta chain is a study of T-cell reconstitution after alpha-beta-depleted transplantation in children (TCRdb year 2016). Broadly, across the study: Using TCR repertoire profiling, the study quantitatively followed how T-cell immune reconstitution unfolded in children after TCRalphabeta/CD19-depleted allogeneic hematopoietic cell transplantation.

The germline ends are 25 bases apart after V is trimmed by 1 base and J by 0 bases. Spanning cysteine to phenylalanine, the CDR3 consists of 21 amino acids. Left in the record is the CDR3 DNA by itself, 63 bases read in frame from the first base. In the germline V gene, CDR1 corresponds to SGHAT and CDR2 to FQNNGV. Note on this clonotype: It has no known antigen specificity. The record has no base qualities; no much larger clone is one base away.

Findings and caveats that apply to the study as a whole: The apparently early recovery of alphabetaT-cell counts about two months after transplant reportedly depended on only several hundred rapidly expanded clones that came from non-depleted graft cells. Over the following months the frequencies of hyperexpanded clones went down, and after one year T-cell counts and TCRbeta diversity were mostly credited to newly produced T cells. In some patients, high TCRbeta diversity at day 60 was attributed to recipient T cells and intrathymic progenitors that had survived conditioning.

The label giving this sample's treatment or condition can be read as: allogeneic hematopoietic cell transplantation with graft depleted of TCRalphabeta T cells and CD19 B cells. Transplant recipients were children who received TCRalphabeta/CD19-depleted allogeneic hematopoietic cell grafts. Library prep was done by PCR. TCRdb names Illumina HiSeq 2500 as the instrument used. Molecular barcoding was employed in the preparation of TCR libraries, with unique molecular identifiers being used to normalize TCRbeta repertoire quantification. TCRdb redid the processing of the public reads, applying fastp at Q25 and MiXCR, and retained in-frame beta chains. Rows are combined by CDR3 protein, so each entry shows the most common genes and DNA. This sample gives some 460,000 distinct CDR3 sequences in total; about a sixth of them show up just once. Just under 30% of the sample rests with the top ten.

The source was PBMCs, mostly from graft donor cells, collected 360 days after TCRalphabeta/CD19-depleted stem cell transplant. This sequence uses TRBV11-2 and TRBJ2-1; the D gene is possibly TRBD2, with 11 bases matching. This clonotype was sampled from a boy younger than two who had a stem cell transplant for Wiskott-Aldrich syndrome, so the T cells may come from the graft donor. The CDR3 reads as follows: CASSLGRLAGQGRSSYNEQFF. In nucleotide form, the sequence is TGTGCCAGCAGCTTAGGGAGACTAGCGGGACAGGGGAGGAGCTCCTACAATGAGCAGTTCTTC.